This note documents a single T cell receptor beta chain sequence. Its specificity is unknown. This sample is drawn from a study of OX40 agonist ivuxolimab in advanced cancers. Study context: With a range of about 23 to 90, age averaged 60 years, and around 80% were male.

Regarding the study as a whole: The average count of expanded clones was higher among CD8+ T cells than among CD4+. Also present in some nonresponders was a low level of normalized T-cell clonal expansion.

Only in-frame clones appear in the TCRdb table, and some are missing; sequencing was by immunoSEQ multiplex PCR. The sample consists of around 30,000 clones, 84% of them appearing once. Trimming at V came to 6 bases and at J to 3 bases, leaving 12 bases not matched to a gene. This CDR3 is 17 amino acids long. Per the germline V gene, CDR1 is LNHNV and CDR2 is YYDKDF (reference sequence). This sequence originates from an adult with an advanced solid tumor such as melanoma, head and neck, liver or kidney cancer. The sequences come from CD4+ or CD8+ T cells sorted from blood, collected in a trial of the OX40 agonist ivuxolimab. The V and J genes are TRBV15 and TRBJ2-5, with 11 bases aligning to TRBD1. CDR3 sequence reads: CATSKVLGQGDKETQYF. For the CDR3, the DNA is TGTGCCACCAGTAAGGTACTGGGACAGGGGGATAAAGAGACCCAGTACTTC. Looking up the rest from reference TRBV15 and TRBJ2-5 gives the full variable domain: DAMVIQNPRYQVTQFGKPVTLSCSQTLNHNVMYWYQQKSSQAPKLLFHYYDKDFNNEADTPDNFQSRRPNTSFCFLDIRSPGLGDTAMYLCATSKVLGQGDKETQYFGPGTRLLVL.